The 18 T cell receptor beta chains reported below all come from one sample, sequenced in a study of human T cells and chemical hapten exposure. TCRdb independently ran MiXCR on the RACE reads; one entry per CDR3 protein. This sample carries around 120,000 distinct CDR3 sequences, roughly an eighth of them seen once, and the ten largest clones take around 0.84%. Described time point: patch test 1, 2 weeks after DPC sensitization. Sample treatment: therapeutic diphenylcyclopropenone sensitization with weekly scalp DPC. Material: whole blood, obtained in connection with sensitization to the hapten diphenylcyclopropenone (DPC). These receptor sequences come from a man between 18 and 35 years old with alopecia areata. Some clones in this sample may be carry-over from other donors' samples.

This clonotype has a handful of counts. The chain uses TRBV20-1 and TRBJ2-7, with TRBD2 matching over 9 bases. V shed 0 bases and J 5 bases; nucleotides not matched to a gene: 11. Germline V gene sequence: CDR1 DFQATT, CDR2 SNEGSKA (reference sequence). The CDR3 is 16 residues long. The CDR3 nucleotides are TGCAGTGCTAGAGATGTAAAGGCGGGGGGGCCCCACGAGCAGTACTTC. Its translation is CSARDVKAGGPHEQYF.

This clonotype was seen a few times. The chain links TRBV12-3 or TRBV12-4 to TRBJ1-4, with a possible D match to TRBD1 (6 bases). The CDR3 length is 12 residues. V lost 5 bases, J lost 8 bases, and 9 bases lay in between. The CDR3 reads CASSPDREKLFF. In nucleotides, the CDR3 is TGTGCCAGCAGTCCGGACAGAGAAAAACTGTTTTTT.

The chain employs TRBV4-3 and TRBJ2-7; TRBD2 matches at 7 bases. The length of the CDR3 is 16 residues. Germline V gene lookup returns CDR1 LGHNA and CDR2 YSLEER. J gave up 2 bases and V 0 bases, and 7 bases lay outside the gene matches. As DNA, the CDR3 is TGCGCCAGCAGCCAAGAAGTCAGCGGGGCGACCTACGAGCAGTACTTC. Translation gives CASSQEVSGATYEQYF.

This sequence joins TRBV5-1 and TRBJ2-3; no definite D call. V was shortened by 3 bases and J by 2 bases, with 10 bases between the two germline ends. The germline V gene has CDR1 SGHRS and CDR2 YFSETQ. The CDR3 runs to 14 residues. Here the CDR3 reads CASSYRVNTDTQYF. DNA for the CDR3: TGCGCCAGCAGCTACCGAGTGAACACAGATACGCAGTATTTT. Full variable domain (rest looked up from reference TRBV5-1 and TRBJ2-3): KAGVTQTPRYLIKTRGQQVTLSCSPISGHRSVSWYQQTPGQGLQFLFEYFSETQRNKGNFPGRFSGRQFSNSRSEMNVSTLELGDSALYLCASSYRVNTDTQYFGPGTRLTVL.

The chain employs TRBV6-6 and TRBJ1-3; a possible D gene is TRBD1 (5 bases). CDR1 and CDR2 from the germline V gene are MNHNY and SVGAGI (reference sequence). The CDR3 runs 17 residues. With 0 bases removed from V and 6 bases from J, the gap between germline ends came to 18 bases. CDR3 protein: CASSYSIGHLSENTIYF. In nucleotides, the CDR3 is TGTGCCAGCAGTTACTCGATAGGACACCTAAGTGAAAACACCATATATTTT.

This chain uses TRBV3-1 with TRBJ2-1, with 13 nucleotides matching TRBD2. With V trimmed by 6 bases and J by 6 bases, 5 bases remained unmatched. Germline CDR1 reads LGHDT; CDR2 reads YNNKEL (reference sequence). The CDR3 extends over 15 amino acids. The DNA for the CDR3 is TGTGCCAGCAGTCGGACTAGCGGGGGAAGCAATGAGCAGTTCTTC. Translation gives CASSRTSGGSNEQFF.

This clonotype was observed a single time. The gene calls are TRBV28 and TRBJ2-1; no firm D call. The CDR3 is made up of 11 amino acids. V was shortened by 7 bases and J by 9 bases, with 10 bases between the two germline ends. Germline loops: CDR1 MDHEN, CDR2 SYDVKM. CDR3 amino acids: CASIRWGEQFF. CDR3 coding DNA: TGTGCCAGCATCAGGTGGGGTGAGCAGTTCTTC. Based on the CDR3 plus reference TRBV28 and TRBJ2-1, the full variable domain is DVKVTQSSRYLVKRTGEKVFLECVQDMDHENMFWYRQDPGLGLRLIYFSYDVKMKEKGDIPEGYSVSREKKERFSLILESASTNQTSMYLCASIRWGEQFFGPGTRLTVL.

The gene calls are TRBV2 and TRBJ1-5; D gene unclear. The CDR3 spans 13 residues. Trimming left V 1 base short and J 4 bases short, with 5 bases between. Per germline, CDR1 SNHLY and CDR2 FYNNEI. The DNA for the CDR3 is TGTGCCAGCAGTGAAGGCCGAAATCAGCCCCAGCATTTT. It is translated as CASSEGRNQPQHF. Drawing the rest from reference TRBV2 and TRBJ1-5, the complete variable domain is EPEVTQTPSHQVTQMGQEVILRCVPISNHLYFYWYRQILGQKVEFLVSFYNNEISEKSEIFDDQFSVERPDGSNFTLKIRSTKLEDSAMYFCASSEGRNQPQHFGDGTRLSIL.

This chain uses TRBV28 with TRBJ2-7; the D gene is possibly TRBD2 (6 bases). The CDR3 is 15 amino acids. V was pared by 3 bases and J by 2 bases, with 14 bases between. Germline CDR1 reads MDHEN; CDR2 reads SYDVKM. The CDR3: CASSFTGTLTYEQYF. The CDR3 nucleotides are TGTGCCAGCAGTTTTACTGGGACTCTGACCTACGAGCAGTACTTC.

This clonotype has a handful of counts. This chain connects TRBV10-2 to TRBJ1-5; possibly TRBD1 for D (5 bases). Germline V gives CDR1 WSHSY, CDR2 SAAADI. CDR3 size: 15 residues. V shed 6 bases and J shed 5 bases, with 17 bases lying between them. The CDR3 here is CASSLDGAPYQPQHF. The CDR3 nucleotides read TGCGCCAGCAGCCTAGACGGGGCACCCTATCAGCCCCAGCATTTT.

This clonotype appeared many times. The V and J genes are TRBV7-2 and TRBJ2-3; TRBD2 agrees at 7 bases. Germline values: CDR1 SGHTA, CDR2 FQGNSA. V dropped 7 bases and J dropped 1; count of bases not matched to a gene: 8. The CDR3 is 15 amino acids. CDR3 loop: CASTETSAGTDTQYF. CDR3 nucleotide sequence: TGTGCCAGCACCGAAACTAGCGCAGGCACAGATACGCAGTATTTT.

This clonotype was detected only a few times. The chain uses TRBV27 and TRBJ1-5; D is possibly TRBD1 (5 bases). This CDR3 has 13 amino acids. Germline V gene data show CDR1 as MNHEY and CDR2 as SMNVEV (reference sequence). The germline V and J ends were trimmed by 6 bases and 5 bases, with 11 bases remaining between them. The CDR3, as DNA: TGTGCCAGCAGCTGGACAAGGGATCAGCCCCAGCATTTT. It codes for CASSWTRDQPQHF.

This chain uses TRBV19 with TRBJ2-6; D unclear. Germline V gives CDR1 LNHDA, CDR2 SQIVND (reference sequence). This CDR3 is 15 amino acids long. Trimming removed 2 bases at V and 3 bases at J, with 8 bases between. The CDR3 is CASSIKEIGANVLTF. The CDR3 DNA follows: TGTGCCAGTAGTATAAAAGAAATTGGGGCCAACGTCCTGACTTTC.

The chain links TRBV7-2 to TRBJ1-1; TRBD1 is a possible D gene (5 bases). Per the germline V gene, CDR1 is SGHTA and CDR2 is FQGNSA. The germline V and J ends were trimmed by 5 bases and 0 bases, with 13 bases remaining between them. This CDR3 spans 15 amino acids. CDR3 nucleotide sequence: TGTGCCAGCAGCCGTAAGGGACCCATGAACACTGAAGCTTTCTTT. Its protein product is CASSRKGPMNTEAFF.

This clonotype was observed a handful of times. A read error may account for a junction end that differs from germline. The gene calls are TRBV11-2 and TRBJ2-2; 12 bases fit TRBD1. The CDR3 is 17 amino acids. Per germline, CDR1 SGHAT and CDR2 FQNNGV. The CDR3 loop is CASSSPGQGAKTGELFF. The CDR3 nucleotides read TGTGCCAGCAGTTCACCGGGACAGGGGGCGAAAACCGGGGAGCTGTTTTTT.

This clonotype was seen a single time. The chain employs TRBV6-5 and TRBJ1-5, with D perhaps matching TRBD1 (5 bases). Trimming shortened V by 0 bases and J by 7 bases, and 13 bases separated the two germline ends. The CDR3 length is 15 residues. In germline, CDR1 is MNHEY, CDR2 SVGAGI. CDR3 residues: CASSYSPGPGQPQHF. The CDR3 DNA reads TGTGCCAGCAGTTACTCCCCGGGGCCCGGACAGCCCCAGCATTTT.

This clonotype occurred once. The junction departs from the called germline gene at one end, perhaps through a read error. J is TRBJ1-6 and V is TRBV7-9; no definite D call. The CDR3 covers 14 residues. CDR1 is SEHNR and CDR2 is FQNEAQ in the germline V gene (reference sequence). This CDR3 reads CASGLGDRWAPLHF. DNA for the CDR3: TGTGCCAGCGGCTTAGGTGACCGCTGGGCTCCCCTCCACTTT. The full variable domain, completed using reference TRBV7-9 and TRBJ1-6, is DTGVSQNPRHKITKRGQNVTFRCDPISEHNRLYWYRQTLGQGPEFLTYFQNEAQLEKSRLLSDRFSAERPKGSFSTLEIQRTEQGDSAMYLCASGLGDRWAPLHFGNGTRLTVT.

This clonotype was recorded many times. The V call is TRBV10-3, the J call TRBJ2-5; TRBD2 might be the D (5 bases). The germline gives CDR1 ENHRY, CDR2 SYGVKD. The CDR3 runs to 15 residues. V was trimmed by 6 bases and J by 4 bases, leaving 18 bases between them. The chain's CDR3 is CAIRPRNGDRETQYF. The CDR3 DNA is TGTGCCATCAGACCTCGTAACGGGGATCGAGAGACCCAGTACTTC.